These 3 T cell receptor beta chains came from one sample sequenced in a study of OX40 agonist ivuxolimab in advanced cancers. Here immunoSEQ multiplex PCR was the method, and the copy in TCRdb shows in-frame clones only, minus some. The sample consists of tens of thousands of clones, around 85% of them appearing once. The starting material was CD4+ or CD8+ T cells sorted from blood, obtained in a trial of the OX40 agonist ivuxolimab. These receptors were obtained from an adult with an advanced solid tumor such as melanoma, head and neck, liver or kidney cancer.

This CDR3 reads CAWSVGTPPRLTTEAFF. CDR3 DNA: TGTGCCTGGAGTGTAGGGACGCCACCCCGCCTAACGACTGAAGCTTTCTTT. V gene TRBV30 combines with J gene TRBJ1-1; D is possibly TRBD1 (5 bases). Per the germline V gene, CDR1 is GTSNPN and CDR2 is SVGIG (reference sequence). Deletions cut 0 bases from V and 5 bases from J, with 22 bases between. The CDR3 contains 17 residues.

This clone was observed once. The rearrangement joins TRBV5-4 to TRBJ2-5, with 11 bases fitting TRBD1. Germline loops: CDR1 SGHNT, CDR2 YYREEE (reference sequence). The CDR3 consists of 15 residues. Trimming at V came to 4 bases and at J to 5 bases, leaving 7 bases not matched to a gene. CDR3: CASSTWTGGGETQYF. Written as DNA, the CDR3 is TGTGCCAGCAGCACTTGGACAGGGGGCGGCGAGACCCAGTACTTC.

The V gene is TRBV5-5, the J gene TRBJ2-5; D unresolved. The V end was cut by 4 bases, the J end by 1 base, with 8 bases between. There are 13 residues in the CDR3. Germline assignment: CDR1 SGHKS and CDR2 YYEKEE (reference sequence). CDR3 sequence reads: CASSPWAQETQYF. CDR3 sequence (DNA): TGTGCCAGCAGCCCCTGGGCCCAAGAGACCCAGTACTTC.